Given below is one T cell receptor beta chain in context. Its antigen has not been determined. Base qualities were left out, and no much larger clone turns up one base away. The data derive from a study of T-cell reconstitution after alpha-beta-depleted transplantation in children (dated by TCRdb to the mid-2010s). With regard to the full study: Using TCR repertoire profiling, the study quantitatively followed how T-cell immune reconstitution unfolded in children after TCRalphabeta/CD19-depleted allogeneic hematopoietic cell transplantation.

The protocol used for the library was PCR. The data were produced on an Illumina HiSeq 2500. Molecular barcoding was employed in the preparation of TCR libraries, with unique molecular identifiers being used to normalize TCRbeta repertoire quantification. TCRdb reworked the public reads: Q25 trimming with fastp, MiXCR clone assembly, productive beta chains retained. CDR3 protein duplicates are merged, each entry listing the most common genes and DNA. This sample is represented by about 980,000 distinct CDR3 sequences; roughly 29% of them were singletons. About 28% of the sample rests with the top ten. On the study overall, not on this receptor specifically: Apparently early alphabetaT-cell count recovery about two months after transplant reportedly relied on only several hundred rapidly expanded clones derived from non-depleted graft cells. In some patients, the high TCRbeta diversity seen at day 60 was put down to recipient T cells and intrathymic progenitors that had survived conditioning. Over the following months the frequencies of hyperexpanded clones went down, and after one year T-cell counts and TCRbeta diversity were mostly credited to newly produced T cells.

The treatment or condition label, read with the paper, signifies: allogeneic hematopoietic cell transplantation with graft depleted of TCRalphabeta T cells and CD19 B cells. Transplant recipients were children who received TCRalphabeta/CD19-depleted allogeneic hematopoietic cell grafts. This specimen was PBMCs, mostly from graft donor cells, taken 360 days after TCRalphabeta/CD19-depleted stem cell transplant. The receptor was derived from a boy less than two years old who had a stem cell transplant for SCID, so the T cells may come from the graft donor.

The CDR3 reads CASSIARLAGGINEQFF. In nucleotides, the sequence is TGTGCCAGTAGTATAGCGAGACTAGCGGGGGGGATAAATGAGCAGTTCTTC. The rearranged chain carries TRBV19 and TRBJ2-1, with TRBD2 matching 14 junction bases. Germline trimming amounts to 1 base on V and 7 bases on J, with 6 as the count of junction bases outside the gene matches. For CDR1 and CDR2, the germline V gene (reference sequence) lists LNHDA and SQIVND. Including the terminal cysteine and phenylalanine, the CDR3 comprises 17 residues. Of the read, only the CDR3 DNA is kept; its 51 bases are in frame from base 1.